This TCR beta chain was found in a study of blood T cells in healthy people across ages. Points from the study as a whole: PBMCs that were unsorted prevented a conclusive naive versus antigen-experienced comparison. Per million T cells, TCR beta diversity dropped about linearly as age rose.

A J-beta primer mix and a sample-barcoded 5' primer were used in a second PCR of about 7 to 12 cycles. MiXCR, run by TCRdb on the 5' RACE reads, gives a single entry per CDR3 protein. Of 780,000 or so distinct CDR3 sequences in the sample, 45% to 70% were seen once. Each donor's blood draw was around 10 milliliters of peripheral blood. The germline V gene has CDR1 MGHRA and CDR2 YSYEKL. Trimming left V 4 bases short and J 4 bases short, with 17 bases between. The CDR3 has 16 amino acids. Remarks on this clonotype: What it binds is not known.

V gene TRBV4-1 combines with J gene TRBJ1-5; D gene unclear. Input material: blood. This receptor was taken from a middle-aged man in good health. CDR3 loop: CASSPLDTVRNQPQHF. CDR3 sequence (DNA): TGCGCCAGCAGCCCGCTAGACACAGTTCGGAATCAGCCCCAGCATTTT.